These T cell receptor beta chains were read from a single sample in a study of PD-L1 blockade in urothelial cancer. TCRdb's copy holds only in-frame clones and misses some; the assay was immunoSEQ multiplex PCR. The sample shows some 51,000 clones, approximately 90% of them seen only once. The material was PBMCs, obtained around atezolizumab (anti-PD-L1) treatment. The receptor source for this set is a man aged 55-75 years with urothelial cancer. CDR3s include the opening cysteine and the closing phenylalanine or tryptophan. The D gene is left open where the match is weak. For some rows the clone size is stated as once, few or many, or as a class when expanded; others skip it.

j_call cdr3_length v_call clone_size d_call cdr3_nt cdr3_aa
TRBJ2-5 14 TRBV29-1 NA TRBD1 TGCAGCGTACAGGACAGGGGGCGCGGAGAGACCCAGTACTTC CSVQDRGRGETQYF
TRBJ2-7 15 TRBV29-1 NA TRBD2 TGCAGCGTTGAAACCCCCGGGACTAGCAGCTACGAGCAGTACTTC CSVETPGTSSYEQYF
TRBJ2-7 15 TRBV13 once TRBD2 TGTGCCAGCAGCTTTAGCGGGAGGATTTTCCCCGAGCAGTACTTC CASSFSGRIFPEQYF
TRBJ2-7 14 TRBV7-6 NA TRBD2 TGTGCCAGCAGCTCACGGGGGGGGGCCCACGAGCAGTACTTC CASSSRGGAHEQYF
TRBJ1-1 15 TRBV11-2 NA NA TGTGCCAGCAGCTTATTGGCGGGTAGTACCACTGAAGCTTTCTTT CASSLLAGSTTEAFF
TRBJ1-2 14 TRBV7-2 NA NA TGTGCCAGCAGCAAAGGAGCCGACAACTATGGCTACACCTTC CASSKGADNYGYTF
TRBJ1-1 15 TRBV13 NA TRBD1 TGTGCCAGCAGCCCACCCAACAGGGGCGGAACTGAAGCTTTCTTT CASSPPNRGGTEAFF
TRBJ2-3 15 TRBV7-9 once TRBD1 TGTGCCAGCAGCCCAGAAGGGACAGGGGAAGATACGCAGTATTTT CASSPEGTGEDTQYF
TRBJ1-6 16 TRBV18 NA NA TGTGCCAGCTCACCATTCACAGGGTGGGATAATTCACCCCTCCACTTT CASSPFTGWDNSPLHF
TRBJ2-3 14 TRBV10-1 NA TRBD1 TGCGCCACCCGGGACAGGGGGCAGACAGATACGCAGTATTTT CATRDRGQTDTQYF
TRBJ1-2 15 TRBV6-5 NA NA TGTGCCAGCAGTTACTCACATGAACAGGTCTATGGCTACACCTTC CASSYSHEQVYGYTF
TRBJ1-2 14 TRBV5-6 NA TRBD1 TGTGCCAGCAGCTTCTCGACAGGGAACTATGGCTACACCTTC CASSFSTGNYGYTF
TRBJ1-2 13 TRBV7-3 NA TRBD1 TGTGCCAGCAGCTTTGACAGGGGGTATGGCCACACCTTC CASSFDRGYGHTF
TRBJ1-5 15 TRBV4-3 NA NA TGCGCCAGCAGCCAAGATACGGGGGTCAATCAGCCCCAGCATTTT CASSQDTGVNQPQHF
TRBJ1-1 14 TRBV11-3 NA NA TGTGCCAGCGCTCGGGGTTCTATGAACACTGAAGCTTTCTTT CASARGSMNTEAFF
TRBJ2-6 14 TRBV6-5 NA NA TGTGCCAGCAGATCCGGCTCTGGGGCCAACGTCCTGACTTTC CASRSGSGANVLTF
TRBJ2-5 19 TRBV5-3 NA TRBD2 TGTGCCAGAAGCTTGCGGCCGGGACTAGCGGGGGGGCCGGTGGAGACCCAGTACTTC CARSLRPGLAGGPVETQYF
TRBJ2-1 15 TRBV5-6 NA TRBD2 TGTGCCAGCAGCTCCTCGGGGACTAGCGGGAGGGCACAGTTCTTC CASSSSGTSGRAQFF
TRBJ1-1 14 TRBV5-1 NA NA TGCGCCAGCAGCTTAAAACTTATGAACACTGAAGCTTTCTTT CASSLKLMNTEAFF
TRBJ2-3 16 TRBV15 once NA TGTGCCACCAGCAGAGATCGGGGAATCGTGGCAGATACGCAGTATTTT CATSRDRGIVADTQYF
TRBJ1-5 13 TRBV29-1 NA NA TGCAGCGTTACCCAAGACACTAATCAGCCCCAGCATTTT CSVTQDTNQPQHF
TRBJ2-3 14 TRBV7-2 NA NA TGTGCCAGCAGCTCCCGTCGGGGCACAGATACGCAGTATTTT CASSSRRGTDTQYF
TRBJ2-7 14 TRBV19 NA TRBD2 TGTGCCAGTAAAGACAGCGGGACCTCCTACGAGCAGTACTTC CASKDSGTSYEQYF
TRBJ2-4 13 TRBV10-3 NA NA TGTGCCATCAGTGAGCTGGACAGCTCGCTTCAGTACTTC CAISELDSSLQYF
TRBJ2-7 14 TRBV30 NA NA TGTGCCTGGAGTTCGGGCGGGTCTTCCTACGAGCAGTACTTC CAWSSGGSSYEQYF
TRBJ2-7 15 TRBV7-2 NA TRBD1 TGTGCCAGCAGCCTAACTCTGACAGGGGACTACGAGCAGTACTTC CASSLTLTGDYEQYF
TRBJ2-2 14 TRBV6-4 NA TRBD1 TGTGCCAGCAGGGGACAGTACAACACCGGGGAGCTGTTTTTT CASRGQYNTGELFF
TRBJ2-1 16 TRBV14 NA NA TGTGCCAGCAGCCAAGATACCGGCGGGGGCCCTCGAGAGCAGTTCTTC CASSQDTGGGPREQFF
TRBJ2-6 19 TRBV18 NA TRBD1 TGTGCCAGCTCACCCTTTTTAGGACAGGGGGAATCTGGGGCCAACGTCCTGACTTTC CASSPFLGQGESGANVLTF
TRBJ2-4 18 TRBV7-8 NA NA TGTGCCAGCAGCTTACTAGCTTCGATGACGCTAGCCAAAAACATTCAGTACTTC CASSLLASMTLAKNIQYF
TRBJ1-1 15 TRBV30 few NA TGTGCCTGGAGTTCCCCCCCAACAGGGACCAGGGAAGCTTTCTTT CAWSSPPTGTREAFF
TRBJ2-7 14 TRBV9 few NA TGTGCCAGCAGCCCTTACAGGGATTCCTACGAGCAGTACTTC CASSPYRDSYEQYF
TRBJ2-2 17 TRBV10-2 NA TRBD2 TGCGCCAGCAGTGAGCCTCAACTAGCGGGAGACACCGGGGAGCTGTTTTTT CASSEPQLAGDTGELFF
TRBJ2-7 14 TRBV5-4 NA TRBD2 TGTGCCAGCAGCCGCTATAGCGGGAGTTACGAGCAGTACTTC CASSRYSGSYEQYF
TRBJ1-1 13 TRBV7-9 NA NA TGTGCCAGCAGACCTACAGTGAACACTGAAGCTTTCTTT CASRPTVNTEAFF
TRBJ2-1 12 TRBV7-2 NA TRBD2 TGTGCCAGCAGCTGGACTAGCGGGATTATGTTCTTC CASSWTSGIMFF
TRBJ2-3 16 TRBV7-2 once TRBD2 TGTGCCAGCAGACGCGGGACTAGCGGACGCACAGATACGCAGTATTTT CASRRGTSGRTDTQYF
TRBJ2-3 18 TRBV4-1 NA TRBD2 TGCGCCAGCAGCCAAGGTCCGCGACTAGCGGGAGGGCAAGATACGCAGTATTTT CASSQGPRLAGGQDTQYF
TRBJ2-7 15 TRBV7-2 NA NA TGTGCCAGCAGCTTAGTAGTAGCGTCTTCCTACGAGCAGTACTTC CASSLVVASSYEQYF
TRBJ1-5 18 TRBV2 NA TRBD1 TGTGCCAGCAGTGAGATCTATGTCAAGACAGGGCGCAATCAGCCCCAGCATTTT CASSEIYVKTGRNQPQHF